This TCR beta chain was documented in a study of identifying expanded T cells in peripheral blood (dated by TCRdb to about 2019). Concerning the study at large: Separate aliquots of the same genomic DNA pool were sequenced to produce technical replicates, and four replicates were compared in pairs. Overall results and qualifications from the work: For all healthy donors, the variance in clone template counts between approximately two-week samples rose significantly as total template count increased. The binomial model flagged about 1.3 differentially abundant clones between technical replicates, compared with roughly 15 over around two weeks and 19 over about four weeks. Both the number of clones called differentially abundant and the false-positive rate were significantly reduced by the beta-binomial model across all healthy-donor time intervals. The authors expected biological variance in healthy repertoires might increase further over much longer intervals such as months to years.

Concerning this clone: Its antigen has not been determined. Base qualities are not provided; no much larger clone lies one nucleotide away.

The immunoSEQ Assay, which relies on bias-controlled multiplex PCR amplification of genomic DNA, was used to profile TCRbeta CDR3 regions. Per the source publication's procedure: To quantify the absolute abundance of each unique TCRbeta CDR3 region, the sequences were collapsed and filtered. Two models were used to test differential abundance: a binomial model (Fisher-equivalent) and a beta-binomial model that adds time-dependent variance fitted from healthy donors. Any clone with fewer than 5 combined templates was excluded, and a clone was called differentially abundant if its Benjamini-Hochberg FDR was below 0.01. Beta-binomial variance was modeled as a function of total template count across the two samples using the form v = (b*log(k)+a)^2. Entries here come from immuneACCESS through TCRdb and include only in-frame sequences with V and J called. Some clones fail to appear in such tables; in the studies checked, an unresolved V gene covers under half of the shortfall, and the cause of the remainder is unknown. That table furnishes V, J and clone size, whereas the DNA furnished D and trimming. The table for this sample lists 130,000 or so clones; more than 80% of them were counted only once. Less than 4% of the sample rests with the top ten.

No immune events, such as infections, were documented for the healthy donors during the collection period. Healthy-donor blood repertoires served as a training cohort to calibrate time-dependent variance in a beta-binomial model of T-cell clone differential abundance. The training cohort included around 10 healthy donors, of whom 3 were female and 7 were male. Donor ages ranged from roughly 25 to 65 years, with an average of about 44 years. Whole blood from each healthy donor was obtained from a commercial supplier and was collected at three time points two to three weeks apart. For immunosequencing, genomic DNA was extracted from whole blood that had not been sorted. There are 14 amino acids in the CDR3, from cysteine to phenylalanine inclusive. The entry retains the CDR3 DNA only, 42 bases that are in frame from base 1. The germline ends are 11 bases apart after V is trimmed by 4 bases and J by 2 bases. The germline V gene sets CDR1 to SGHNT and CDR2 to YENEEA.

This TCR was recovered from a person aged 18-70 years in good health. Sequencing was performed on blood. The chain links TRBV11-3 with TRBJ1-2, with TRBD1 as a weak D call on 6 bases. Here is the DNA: TGTGCCAGCAGCTCGCAACAGGGAAACTATGGCTACACCTTC. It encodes CASSSQQGNYGYTF. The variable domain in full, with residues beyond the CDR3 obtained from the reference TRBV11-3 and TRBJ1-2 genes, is EAGVVQSPRYKIIEKKQPVAFWCNPISGHNTLYWYLQNLGQGPELLIRYENEEAVDDSQLPKDRFSAERLKGVDSTLKIQPAELGDSAVYLCASSSQQGNYGYTFGSGTRLTVV.